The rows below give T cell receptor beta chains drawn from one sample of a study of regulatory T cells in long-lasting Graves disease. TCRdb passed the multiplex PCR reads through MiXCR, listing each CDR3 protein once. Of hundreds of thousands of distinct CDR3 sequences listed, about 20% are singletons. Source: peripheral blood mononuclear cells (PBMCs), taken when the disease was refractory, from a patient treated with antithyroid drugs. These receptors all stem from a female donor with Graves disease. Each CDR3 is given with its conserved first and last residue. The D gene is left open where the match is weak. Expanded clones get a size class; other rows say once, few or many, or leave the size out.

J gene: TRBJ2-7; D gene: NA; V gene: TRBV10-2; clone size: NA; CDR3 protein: CASSWGTNYEQYF; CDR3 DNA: TGCGCCAGCAGTTGGGGGACCAACTACGAGCAGTACTTC
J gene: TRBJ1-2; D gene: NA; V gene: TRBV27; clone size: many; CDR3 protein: CASSFSAGDGGTF; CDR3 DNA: TGTGCCAGCAGTTTTAGCGCTGGGGATGGTGGCACCTTC
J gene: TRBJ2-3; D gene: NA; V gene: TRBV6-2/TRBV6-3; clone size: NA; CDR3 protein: CASSYSNQFTDTQYF; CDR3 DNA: TGTGCCAGCAGTTACTCGAATCAGTTCACAGATACGCAGTATTTT
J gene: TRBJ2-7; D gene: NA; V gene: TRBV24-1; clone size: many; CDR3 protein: CATSDQSYEQYF; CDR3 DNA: TGTGCCACCAGTGATCAGTCCTACGAGCAGTACTTC
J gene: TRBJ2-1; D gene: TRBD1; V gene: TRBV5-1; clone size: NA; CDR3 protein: CASSLFGTEVSNEQFF; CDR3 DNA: TGCGCCAGCAGCTTGTTCGGGACAGAGGTGAGCAATGAGCAGTTCTTC
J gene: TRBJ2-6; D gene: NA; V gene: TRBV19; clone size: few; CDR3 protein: CASSIGPGANVLTF; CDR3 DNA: TGTGCCAGTAGTATCGGACCTGGGGCCAACGTCCTGACTTTC
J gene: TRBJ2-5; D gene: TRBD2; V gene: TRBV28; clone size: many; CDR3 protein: CASRNHPGTSGREKETQYF; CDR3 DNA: TGTGCCAGCAGGAACCACCCCGGGACTAGCGGGAGAGAAAAAGAGACCCAGTACTTC
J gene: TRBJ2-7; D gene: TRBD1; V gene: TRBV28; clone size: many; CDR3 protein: CASSSLGQAAF; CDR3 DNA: TGTGCCAGCAGTTCACTGGGACAGGCCGCCTTC
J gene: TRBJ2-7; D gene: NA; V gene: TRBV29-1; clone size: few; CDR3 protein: CSVEGGRGDEQYF; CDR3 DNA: TGCAGCGTTGAGGGGGGCAGGGGCGACGAGCAGTACTTC
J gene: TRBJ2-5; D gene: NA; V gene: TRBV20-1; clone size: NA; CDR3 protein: CSASWTHQETQYF; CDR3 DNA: TGCAGTGCCAGTTGGACACACCAAGAGACCCAGTACTTC
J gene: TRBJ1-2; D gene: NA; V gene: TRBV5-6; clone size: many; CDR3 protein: CASSLGSALHGYTF; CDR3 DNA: TGTGCCAGCAGCTTGGGCTCAGCCCTGCATGGCTACACCTTC
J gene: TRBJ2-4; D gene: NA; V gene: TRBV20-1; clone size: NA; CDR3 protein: CSARDGGRLNIQYF; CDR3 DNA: TGCAGTGCTAGAGATGGTGGCAGGCTAAACATTCAGTACTTC
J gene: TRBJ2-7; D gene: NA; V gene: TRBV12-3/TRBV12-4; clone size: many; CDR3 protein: CASSTQLSYEQYF; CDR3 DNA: TGTGCCAGCAGCACTCAGCTCTCCTACGAGCAGTACTTC
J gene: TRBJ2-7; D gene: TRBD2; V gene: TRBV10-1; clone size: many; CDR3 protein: CASSGSSGRVHEQYF; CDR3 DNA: TGCGCCAGCAGTGGCAGTAGCGGGAGGGTCCACGAGCAGTACTTC
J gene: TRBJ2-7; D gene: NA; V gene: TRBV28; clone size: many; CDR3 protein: CASSFGAGSSYEQYF; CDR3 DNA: TGTGCCAGCAGTTTCGGCGCGGGGAGCTCCTACGAGCAGTACTTC
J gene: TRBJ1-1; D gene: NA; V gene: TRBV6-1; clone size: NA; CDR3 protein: CASRPPGTKTEAFF; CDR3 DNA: TGTGCCAGCAGACCCCCGGGGACCAAAACTGAAGCTTTCTTT
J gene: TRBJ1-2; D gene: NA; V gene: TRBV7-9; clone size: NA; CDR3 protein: CASSLGGAEYGYTF; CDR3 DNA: TGTGCCAGCAGCCTGGGGGGGGCTGAATATGGCTACACCTTC
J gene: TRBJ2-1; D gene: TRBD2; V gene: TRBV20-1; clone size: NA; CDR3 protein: CSVGRAAYNEQFF; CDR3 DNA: TGCAGTGTCGGGAGGGCGGCCTACAATGAGCAGTTCTTC
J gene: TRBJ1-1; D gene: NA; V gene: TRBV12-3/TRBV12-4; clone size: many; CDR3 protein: CASSLKGGRVRDTEAFF; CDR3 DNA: TGTGCCAGCAGTTTAAAAGGGGGAAGAGTGAGAGACACTGAAGCTTTCTTT
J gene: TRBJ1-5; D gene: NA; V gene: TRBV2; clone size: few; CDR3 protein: CAGSGPSNRATQPQHF; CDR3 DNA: TGTGCCGGCAGTGGACCCTCCAACAGGGCTACTCAGCCCCAGCATTTT
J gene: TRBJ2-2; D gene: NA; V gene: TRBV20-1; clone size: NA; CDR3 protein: CSAEGRSNTGELFF; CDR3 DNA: TGCAGTGCCGAGGGGCGGAGTAACACCGGGGAGCTGTTTTTT
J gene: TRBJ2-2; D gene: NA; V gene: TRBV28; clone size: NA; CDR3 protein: CASSFGGARAGELFF; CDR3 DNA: TGTGCCAGCAGTTTCGGAGGCGCCAGGGCCGGGGAGCTGTTTTTT
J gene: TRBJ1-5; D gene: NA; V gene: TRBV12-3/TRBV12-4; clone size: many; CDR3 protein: CASSTQGNNQPQHF; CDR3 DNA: TGTGCCAGTTCGACACAGGGTAACAATCAGCCCCAGCATTTT
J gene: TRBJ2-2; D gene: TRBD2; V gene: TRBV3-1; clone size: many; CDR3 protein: CASSPGLARTGELFF; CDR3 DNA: TGTGCCAGCAGCCCGGGACTAGCTAGGACCGGGGAGCTGTTTTTT
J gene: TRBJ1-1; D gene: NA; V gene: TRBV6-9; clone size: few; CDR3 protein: CASSYSRSGMNTEAFF; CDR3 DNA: TGTGCCAGCAGTTACTCCCGATCAGGGATGAACACTGAAGCTTTCTTT
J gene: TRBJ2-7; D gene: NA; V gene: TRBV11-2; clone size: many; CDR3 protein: CASSFNRGADEQYF; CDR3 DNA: TGTGCCAGCAGCTTTAATAGAGGGGCCGACGAGCAGTACTTC
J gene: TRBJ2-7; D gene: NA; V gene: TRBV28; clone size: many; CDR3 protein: CASSLDVSYEQYF; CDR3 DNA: TGTGCCAGCAGTTTGGACGTCTCCTACGAGCAGTACTTC
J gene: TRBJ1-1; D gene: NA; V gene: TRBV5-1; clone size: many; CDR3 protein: CASSPGGENTEAFF; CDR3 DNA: TGCGCCAGCAGCCCCGGGGGAGAGAACACTGAAGCTTTCTTT
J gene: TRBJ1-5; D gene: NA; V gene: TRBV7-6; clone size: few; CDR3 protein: CASSLEPGENQPQHF; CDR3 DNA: TGTGCCAGCAGCTTAGAGCCCGGGGAGAACCAGCCCCAGCATTTT